Listed here are 11 T cell receptor beta chains from one sample, sequenced in a study of identifying expanded T cells in peripheral blood. Some clones are missing from TCRdb's copy, which holds only in-frame ones; the method was immunoSEQ multiplex PCR. Of 65,000 to 95,000 clones in the sample, around 84% are singletons; the top ten hold around a fifth. Input material: blood. The source is a person aged 18 to 75 in good health.

The rearrangement links TRBV6-6 to TRBJ1-1; weak D call: TRBD1 (6 bases). The germline gives CDR1 MNHNY, CDR2 SVGAGI (reference sequence). The CDR3 sequence is 15 residues long. Deletions cut 0 bases from V and 5 bases from J, with 13 bases between. The CDR3 sequence: CASSYSSLGGTEAFF. CDR3 bases: TGTGCCAGCAGTTACTCGAGTTTAGGGGGGACTGAAGCTTTCTTT.

V and J are TRBV7-9 and TRBJ1-1, with 11 nucleotides matching TRBD1. CDR1 is SEHNR and CDR2 is FQNEAQ in the germline V gene (reference sequence). The V and J ends lost 5 bases and 9 bases, in that order; junction bases with no gene match: 8. This CDR3 contains 14 residues. The CDR3 bases are TGTGCCAGCAGCCGAGGGACAGGGGGAGACCAAGCTTTCTTT. This translates into CASSRGTGGDQAFF.

The chain recombines TRBV30 with TRBJ1-1; perhaps TRBD1 as D (5 bases). Trimming removed 3 bases at V and 11 bases at J, with 22 bases between. CDR3 length equals 14 residues. Germline V gene data show CDR1 as GTSNPN and CDR2 as SVGIG (reference sequence). The CDR3 loop is CAWSRDRFLRWAFF. The CDR3 nucleotides read TGTGCCTGGAGCCGGGACCGCTTTCTTAGGTGGGCTTTCTTT.

This clone has at least ten counts. The gene calls are TRBV19 and TRBJ2-1, with 7 bases aligning to TRBD2. CDR1 is LNHDA, CDR2 SQIVND, per germline (reference sequence). This CDR3 is 12 amino acids long. The V gene end was trimmed by 8 bases and the J gene end by 6 bases; junction bases not matched to a gene: 4. CDR3 loop: CASGPSGNEQFF. The CDR3 DNA is TGTGCCAGTGGGCCTAGCGGCAATGAGCAGTTCTTC.

The V gene is TRBV28, the J gene TRBJ2-5, with a possible D match to TRBD2 (5 bases). V dropped 6 bases and J dropped 2 bases, with 13 bases sitting between them. CDR3 size: 14 residues. CDR1 and CDR2 from the germline V gene are MDHEN and SYDVKM. The CDR3 DNA reads as TGTGCCAGCAGCGCCCCTCCGGGGCAAGAGACCCAGTACTTC. It specifies CASSAPPGQETQYF.

The chain has TRBV11-3 and TRBJ2-3, with 12 bases identical to TRBD2. CDR1 is SGHNT, CDR2 YENEEA, per germline. The CDR3 runs 17 residues. J was trimmed by 5 bases and V by 3 bases; bases with no gene match: 9. This CDR3 is CASSLGLAGLSVDTQYF. The CDR3 bases are TGTGCCAGCAGCTTGGGACTAGCGGGTCTCTCAGTAGATACGCAGTATTTT.

The chain has TRBV28 and TRBJ2-7, with 10 bases aligning to TRBD1. Germline V CDR1 and CDR2: MDHEN, SYDVKM. V shed 6 bases, J shed 3 bases, and the junction held 5 bases outside the gene matches. The length of the CDR3 is 14 residues. In DNA, the CDR3 is TGTGCCAGCAGCTCGGGACAGGGGAACTACGAGCAGTACTTC. It translates to CASSSGQGNYEQYF.

The chain recombines TRBV19 with TRBJ2-7; 7 positions match TRBD2. This CDR3 comprises 13 residues. Germline trimming cut 5 bases from V and 6 bases from J; bases unmatched to any gene: 7. The germline V gene encodes CDR1 LNHDA and CDR2 SQIVND (reference sequence). DNA for the CDR3: TGTGCCAGTAGTGCATATTGGGAGGGCGAGCAGTACTTC. Amino acids: CASSAYWEGEQYF.

V is TRBV12-5 and J is TRBJ2-7, with 12 bases fitting TRBD2. This CDR3 spans 16 amino acids. Losses at the gene ends were 2 bases for V and 2 bases for J; bases not matched to a gene: 4. CDR1 and CDR2 from the germline V gene are LGHNT and FRNRAP. CDR3 sequence: CASGLILAGGTYEQYF. In nucleotides, the CDR3 is TGTGCTAGTGGTTTGATACTAGCGGGAGGTACCTACGAGCAGTACTTC.

The rearrangement uses TRBV5-1 and TRBJ2-3; the match to TRBD1 covers 7 bases. The CDR3 contains 15 residues. With 0 bases clipped from V and 3 bases from J, the junction kept 4 bases outside the gene matches. The germline gives CDR1 SGHRS, CDR2 YFSETQ. The CDR3, as DNA: TGCGCCAGCAGCTTGGAGACAGGGACGACAGATACGCAGTATTTT. Translating it yields CASSLETGTTDTQYF.

This clone is large in the sample. The J gene is TRBJ2-3, the V gene TRBV10-3, with 7 bases lining up with TRBD1. V was clipped by 5 bases and J by 2 bases; unmatched bases: 7. CDR1 and CDR2 from the germline V gene are ENHRY and SYGVKD. This CDR3 has 15 amino acids. For the CDR3, the DNA is TGTGCCATCAGTCCCGGGACAGCCAACACAGATACGCAGTATTTT. It specifies CAISPGTANTDTQYF.